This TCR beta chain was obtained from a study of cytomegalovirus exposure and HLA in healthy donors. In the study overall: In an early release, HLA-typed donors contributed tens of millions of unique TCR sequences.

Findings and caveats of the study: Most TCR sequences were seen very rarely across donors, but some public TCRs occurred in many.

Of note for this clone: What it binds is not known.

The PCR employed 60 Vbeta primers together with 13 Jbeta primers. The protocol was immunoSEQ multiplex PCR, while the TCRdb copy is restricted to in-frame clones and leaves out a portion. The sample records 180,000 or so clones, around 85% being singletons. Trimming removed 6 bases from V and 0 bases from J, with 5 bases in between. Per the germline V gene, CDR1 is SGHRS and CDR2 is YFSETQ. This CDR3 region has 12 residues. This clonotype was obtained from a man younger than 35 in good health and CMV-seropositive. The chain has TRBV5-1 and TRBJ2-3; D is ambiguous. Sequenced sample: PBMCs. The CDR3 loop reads CASIGSTDTQYF. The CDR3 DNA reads TGCGCCAGCATCGGTAGCACAGATACGCAGTATTTT.